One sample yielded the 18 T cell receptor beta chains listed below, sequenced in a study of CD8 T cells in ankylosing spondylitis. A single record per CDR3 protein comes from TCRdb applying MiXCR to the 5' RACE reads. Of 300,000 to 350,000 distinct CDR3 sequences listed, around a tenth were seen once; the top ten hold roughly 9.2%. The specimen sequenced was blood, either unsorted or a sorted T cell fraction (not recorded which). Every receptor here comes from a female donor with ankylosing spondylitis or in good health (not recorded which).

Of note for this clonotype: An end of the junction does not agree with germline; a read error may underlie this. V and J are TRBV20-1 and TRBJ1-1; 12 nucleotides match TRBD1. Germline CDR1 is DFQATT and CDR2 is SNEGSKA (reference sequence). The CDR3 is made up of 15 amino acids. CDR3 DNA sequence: TGCTGTGCGACTCCGGGACAGGGGGCGCGGACTGAAGCTTTCTTT. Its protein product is CCATPGQGARTEAFF.

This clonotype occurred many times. CDR3 DNA: TGTGCCAGCAGTGCCGGGACAAATTATCAAGAGACCCAGTACTTC. Amino acids: CASSAGTNYQETQYF. The chain joins TRBV12-3 or TRBV12-4 to TRBJ2-5; D may be TRBD1 (6 bases). Trimming removed 5 bases at V and 2 bases at J, with 15 bases between. The CDR3 spans 15 residues.

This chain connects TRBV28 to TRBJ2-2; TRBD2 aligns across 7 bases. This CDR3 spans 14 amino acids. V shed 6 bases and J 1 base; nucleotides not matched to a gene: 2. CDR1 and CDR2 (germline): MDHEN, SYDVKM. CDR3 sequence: CASRSGGNTGELFF. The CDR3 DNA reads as TGTGCCAGCAGGTCGGGGGGGAACACCGGGGAGCTGTTTTTT.

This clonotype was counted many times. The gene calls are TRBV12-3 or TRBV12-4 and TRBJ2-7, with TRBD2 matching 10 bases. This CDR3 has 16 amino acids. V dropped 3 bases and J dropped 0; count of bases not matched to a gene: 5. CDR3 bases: TGTGCCAGCAGTTTGACGACTAGCGGGCGCTCCTACGAGCAGTACTTC. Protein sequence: CASSLTTSGRSYEQYF.

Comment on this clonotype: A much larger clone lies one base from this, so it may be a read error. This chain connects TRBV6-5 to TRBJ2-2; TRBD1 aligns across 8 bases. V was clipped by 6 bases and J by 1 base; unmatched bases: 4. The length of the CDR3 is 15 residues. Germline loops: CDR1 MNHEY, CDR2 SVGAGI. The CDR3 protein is CASRLGTGNTGELFF. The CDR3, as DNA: TGTGCCAGCAGACTCGGGACAGGGAACACCGGGGAGCTGTTTTTT.

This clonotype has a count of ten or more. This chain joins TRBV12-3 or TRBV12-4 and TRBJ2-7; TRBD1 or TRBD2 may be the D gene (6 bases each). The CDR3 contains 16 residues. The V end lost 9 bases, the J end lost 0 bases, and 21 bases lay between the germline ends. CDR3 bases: TGTGCCAGTAGGGGGGCCTCGAGGACTACCTCCTACGAGCAGTACTTC. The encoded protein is CASRGASRTTSYEQYF.

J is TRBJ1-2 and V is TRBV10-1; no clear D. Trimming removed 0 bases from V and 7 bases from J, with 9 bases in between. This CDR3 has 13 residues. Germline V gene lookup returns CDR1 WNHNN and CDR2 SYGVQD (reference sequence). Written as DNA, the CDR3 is TGCGCCAGCAGTGAGTCGAACTTAGGTGGCTACACCTTC. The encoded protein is CASSESNLGGYTF.

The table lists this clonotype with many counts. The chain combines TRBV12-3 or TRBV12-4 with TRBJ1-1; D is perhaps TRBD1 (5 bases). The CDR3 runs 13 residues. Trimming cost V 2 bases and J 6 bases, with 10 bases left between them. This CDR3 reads CASSLWGGAEAFF. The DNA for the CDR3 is TGTGCCAGCAGTTTATGGGGCGGAGCTGAAGCTTTCTTT.

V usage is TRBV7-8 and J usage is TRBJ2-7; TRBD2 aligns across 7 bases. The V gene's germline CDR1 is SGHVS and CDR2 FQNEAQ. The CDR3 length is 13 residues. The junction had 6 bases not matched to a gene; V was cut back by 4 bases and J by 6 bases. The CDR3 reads CASSSSWEGEQYF. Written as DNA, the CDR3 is TGTGCCAGCAGCTCAAGCTGGGAGGGCGAGCAGTACTTC.

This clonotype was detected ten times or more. The CDR3 DNA follows: TGTGCCAACTACCCGGGACACTCTGACGGCCCTGGGGCCAACGTCCTGACTTTC. Encoded protein: CANYPGHSDGPGANVLTF. The rearrangement joins TRBV2 to TRBJ2-6; a weak D match, TRBD1 (6 bases). Trimming stripped 10 bases from V and 2 bases from J, with 24 bases between. CDR3 length equals 18 residues. The germline V gene has CDR1 SNHLY and CDR2 FYNNEI.

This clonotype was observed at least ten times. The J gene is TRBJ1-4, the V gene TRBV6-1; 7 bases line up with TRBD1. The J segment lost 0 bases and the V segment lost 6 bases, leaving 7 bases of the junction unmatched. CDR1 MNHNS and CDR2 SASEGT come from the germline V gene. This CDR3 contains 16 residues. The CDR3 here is CASRPGQTTTNEKLFF. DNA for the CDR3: TGTGCCAGCAGGCCGGGACAGACTACAACTAATGAAAAACTGTTTTTT.

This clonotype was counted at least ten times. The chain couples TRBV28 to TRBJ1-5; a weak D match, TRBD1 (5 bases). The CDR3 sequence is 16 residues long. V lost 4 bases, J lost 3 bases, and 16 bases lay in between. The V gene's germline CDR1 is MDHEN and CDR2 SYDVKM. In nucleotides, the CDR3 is TGTGCCAGCAGTTCGGGCTGGGGGTCCTTCAATCAGCCCCAGCATTTT. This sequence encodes CASSSGWGSFNQPQHF.

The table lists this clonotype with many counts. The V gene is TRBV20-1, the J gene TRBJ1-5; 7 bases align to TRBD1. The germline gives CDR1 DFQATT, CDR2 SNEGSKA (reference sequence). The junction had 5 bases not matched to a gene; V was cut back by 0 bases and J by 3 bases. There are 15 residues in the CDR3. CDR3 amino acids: CSAREGGLNNQPQHF. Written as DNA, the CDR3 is TGCAGTGCTAGAGAAGGGGGCTTGAACAATCAGCCCCAGCATTTT.

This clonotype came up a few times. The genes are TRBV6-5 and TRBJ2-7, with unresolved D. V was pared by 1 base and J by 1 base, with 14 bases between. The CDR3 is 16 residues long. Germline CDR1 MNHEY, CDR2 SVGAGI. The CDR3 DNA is TGTGCCAGCAGTTACTTACCAGGCGACCTTTCCTACGAGCAGTACTTC. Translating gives CASSYLPGDLSYEQYF.

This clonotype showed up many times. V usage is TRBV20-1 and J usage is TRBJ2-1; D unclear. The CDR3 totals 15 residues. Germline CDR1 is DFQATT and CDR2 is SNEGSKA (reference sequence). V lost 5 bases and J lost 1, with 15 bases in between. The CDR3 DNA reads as TGCAGTGCTGGGTCGGCCTCTTGGTCCTACAATGAGCAGTTCTTC. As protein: CSAGSASWSYNEQFF.

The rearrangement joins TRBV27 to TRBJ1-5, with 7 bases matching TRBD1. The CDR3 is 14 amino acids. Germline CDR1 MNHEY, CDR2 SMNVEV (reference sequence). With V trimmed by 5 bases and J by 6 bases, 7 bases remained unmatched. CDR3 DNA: TGTGCCAGCAGTAAAAACCAGGGGGGTCAGCCCCAGCATTTT. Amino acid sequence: CASSKNQGGQPQHF.

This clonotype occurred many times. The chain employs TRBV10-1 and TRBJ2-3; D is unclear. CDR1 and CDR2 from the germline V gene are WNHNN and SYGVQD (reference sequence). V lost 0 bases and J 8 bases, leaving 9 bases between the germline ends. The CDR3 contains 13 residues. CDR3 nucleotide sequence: TGCGCCAGCAGTGAGTCCTTTGTTGGTACGCAGTATTTT. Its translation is CASSESFVGTQYF.

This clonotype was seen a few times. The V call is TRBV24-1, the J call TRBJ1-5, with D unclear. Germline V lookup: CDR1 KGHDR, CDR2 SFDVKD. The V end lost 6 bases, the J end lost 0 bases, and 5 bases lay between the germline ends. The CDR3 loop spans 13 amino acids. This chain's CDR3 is CATSLYSNQPQHF. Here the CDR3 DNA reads TGTGCCACCAGTCTTTATAGCAATCAGCCCCAGCATTTT.